The source of this T cell receptor beta chain is a study of blood T cell repertoires in COVID-19. Across the whole study: The analysed material was cDNA or gDNA that came from T cells, B-cell-depleted T cells, or PBMCs.

J was trimmed by 7 bases and V by 3 bases; bases with no gene match: 1. The CDR3 runs 14 residues. The germline CDR1 and CDR2 sequences are MDHEN and SYDVKM. Per the original data handling: Amplification of reference gene primers was used by the study to estimate nucleated cell counts. TCRdb keeps only in-frame clones here, not all; method: immunoSEQ multiplex PCR. D and trimming were read from the DNA, whereas the V and J calls and clone size are those reported in that table. Among some 350,000 clones, approximately 86% were seen once, and the ten largest hold about 3%. This clone was detected only once.

The TCR comes from a human donor in a cohort sampled during active COVID-19. Sequencing was performed on peripheral blood. V usage is TRBV28 and J usage is TRBJ2-3, with 13 bases that match TRBD2. CDR3 DNA sequence: TGTGCCAGCAGTTTTGGGACTAGCGGGAATACGCAGTATTTT. It codes for CASSFGTSGNTQYF.